This T cell receptor (beta chain) was recorded in a study of T cells expressing NK-cell markers. The CDR3 extends over 16 amino acids. With UMIs, 5'RACE template switching was used to make TCR beta cDNA. TCRdb reprocessed the 5' RACE reads and reports one entry per CDR3 protein, with no DNA. The sample has around 280,000 distinct CDR3 sequences; the top ten hold roughly 0.4%. The receptor was isolated from a man aged 18 to 35 in good health. The sequencing input was blood T cells: a sorted CD56 or NKG2C T cell subset, CD4+ or CD8+ T cells, or bulk PBMC T cells (not recorded which). The J gene is TRBJ2-1, the V gene TRBV12-3 or TRBV12-4; the D call from TCRdb, TRBD2, cannot be confirmed without DNA. CDR3 region: CASRRASGSRYNEQFF.